This is a list of T cell receptor beta chains from one sample in a study of OX40 agonist ivuxolimab in advanced cancers. The method was immunoSEQ multiplex PCR; TCRdb's version includes in-frame clones alone and lacks a portion of them. The sample contains roughly 91,000 clones, about 90% of which appear only once. Here the sequenced sample was CD4+ or CD8+ T cells sorted from blood, taken in a trial of the OX40 agonist ivuxolimab. Receptor source: an adult with an advanced solid tumor such as melanoma, head and neck, liver or kidney cancer. Both conserved end residues are part of each CDR3.

TRBV10-3,TRBJ2-7,CANSQGEYGEQYF
TRBV14,TRBJ2-1,CASSPQTGRNEQFF
TRBV7-9,TRBJ1-5,CAIRQGAFGNQPQHF
TRBV7-8,TRBJ2-3,CASSLAEGRTDTQYF
TRBV27,TRBJ2-7,CASRDRLLGNEQYF
TRBV7-2,TRBJ2-1,CASSWPSSGGEQFF
TRBV7-2,TRBJ2-5,CASSTGPSGETQYF
TRBV5-6,TRBJ1-5,CASSGQNNQPQHF
TRBV28,TRBJ2-7,CASLRGGDSYEQYF
TRBV15,TRBJ1-1,CATRPTGVTEAFF
TRBV9,TRBJ2-5,CASSVAPQPQETQYF
TRBV7-2,TRBJ2-7,CASSQFNRDEQYF
TRBV11-2,TRBJ2-2,CASSPQSGGPTGELFF